The 32 T cell receptor beta chains in this list originate from one sample, sequenced in a study of T cells after yellow fever vaccination (dated 2019 in TCRdb). The receptor library was made with 5' RACE. Sequenced on an Illumina NovaSeq 6000. The public reads were quality trimmed at Q25 with fastp and then assembled into clones with MiXCR by TCRdb, keeping productive beta chains. A single entry per CDR3 protein holds the most common genes and DNA from its merged rows. The sample has roughly 99,000 distinct CDR3 sequences on record, approximately 6.3% of them singletons. The ten largest clonotypes hold about two fifths of the sample. The treatment or condition label of this sample denotes: live attenuated yellow fever vaccine strain. Sample: CD8+ T cells sorted from PBMCs, taken 10 days after the yellow fever booster vaccination. Receptors were obtained from a man aged 18 to 30 who received the YFV17D yellow fever vaccine.

This chain links TRBV4-3 with TRBJ2-1; D is uncertain. CDR1 is LGHNA, CDR2 YSLEER, per germline. The CDR3 loop spans 18 amino acids. The V end was cut by 0 bases, the J end by 0 bases, with 15 bases between. The CDR3 protein is CASSQDPGSPASYNEQFF. The CDR3 bases are TGCGCCAGCAGCCAAGATCCGGGCTCCCCAGCCTCCTACAATGAGCAGTTCTTC.

There are many counts of this clonotype. This chain joins TRBV5-4 and TRBJ2-5, with 8 positions matching TRBD2. The V and J ends lost 4 bases and 5 bases, in that order; junction bases with no gene match: 7. The CDR3 has 14 residues. CDR1 and CDR2 (germline): SGHNT, YYREEE (reference sequence). The CDR3 DNA is TGTGCCAGCAGCACGGGACTAGACGGGGAGACCCAGTACTTC. As protein: CASSTGLDGETQYF.

This CDR3 is CASSMGILGNEQFF. The CDR3 region has the DNA TGTGCCAGCAGCATGGGGATCCTGGGGAATGAGCAGTTCTTC. The chain links TRBV7-2 to TRBJ2-1, with D hard to call. The V and J ends lost 5 bases and 7 bases respectively, with 15 bases between them. Germline CDR1 and CDR2: SGHTA and FQGNSA. The CDR3 has 14 residues.

The chain uses TRBV7-9 and TRBJ1-2, with 7 bases identical to TRBD1. The V and J ends lost 1 base and 5 bases, in that order; junction bases with no gene match: 4. CDR1 SEHNR and CDR2 FQNEAQ come from the germline V gene (reference sequence). This CDR3 spans 14 amino acids. The CDR3 bases are TGTGCCAGCAGCTTAGGGGACAGAATTTATGGCTACACCTTC. Its translation is CASSLGDRIYGYTF.

This clonotype came up a few times. The rearrangement links TRBV27 to TRBJ2-3; no reliable D call. The germline V and J ends were trimmed by 8 bases and 2 bases, with 14 bases remaining between them. The CDR3 sequence is 14 residues long. The V gene's germline CDR1 is MNHEY and CDR2 SMNVEV (reference sequence). This chain's CDR3 is CASSNGRVTDTQYF. CDR3 sequence (DNA): TGTGCCAGCTCAAACGGCAGAGTCACAGATACGCAGTATTTT.

The rearrangement links TRBV5-5 to TRBJ2-7; the D is unclear. Germline lookup yields CDR1 SGHKS and CDR2 YYEKEE (reference sequence). CDR3 length equals 11 residues. The germline V and J ends were trimmed by 0 bases and 5 bases, with 3 bases remaining between them. This chain's CDR3 is CASSLAHEQYF. The CDR3 bases are TGTGCCAGCAGCTTGGCACACGAGCAGTACTTC.

This chain joins TRBV6-2 or TRBV6-3 and TRBJ2-2, with D uncertain. Trimming stripped 8 bases from V and 6 bases from J, with 10 bases between. The CDR3 totals 12 residues. Germline CDR1 and CDR2: MNHEY and SVGEGT. The CDR3 DNA reads TGTGCCAGCGGGAAAGAGGCCGGGGAGCTGTTTTTT. Protein sequence: CASGKEAGELFF.

The chain combines TRBV7-6 with TRBJ1-1; a possible D gene is TRBD1 (6 bases). CDR3 size: 15 residues. V dropped 4 bases and J dropped 0 bases, with 12 bases sitting between them. Germline V gene data show CDR1 as SGHVS and CDR2 as FNYEAQ. The CDR3 bases are TGTGCCAGCAGCTCCAGGGGCGGAGTGAACACTGAAGCTTTCTTT. This codes for CASSSRGGVNTEAFF.

This clonotype occurred a few times. The chain has TRBV21-1 and TRBJ1-1; the table's D call of TRBD1 was not tested on the DNA. TRBV21-1 is a pseudogene. The length of the CDR3 is 15 residues. The DNA of the CDR3 is TGTGCCAGATCCGGGACAGGGGGAGTGGTCACTGAAGCTTTCTTT. It codes for CARSGTGGVVTEAFF.

In this sample, this clonotype turned up a few times. The chain couples TRBV4-1 to TRBJ2-1; the D call may be TRBD1 or TRBD2 (6 bases each). Trimming stripped 0 bases from V and 5 bases from J, with 20 bases between. Germline CDR1 reads MGHRA; CDR2 reads YSYEKL. The CDR3 is made up of 18 amino acids. The CDR3 is CASSQEGGWAGLDNEQFF. The DNA for the CDR3 is TGCGCCAGCAGCCAAGAAGGGGGGTGGGCAGGGTTAGACAATGAGCAGTTCTTC.

The sample holds a few counts of this clonotype. The V call is TRBV10-3, the J call TRBJ2-7; the D gene is possibly TRBD2 (6 bases). Germline-derived CDR1 and CDR2 are ENHRY and SYGVKD. V shed 5 bases and J shed 7 bases, with 12 bases lying between them. This CDR3 contains 12 residues. CDR3 coding DNA: TGTGCCATCAGTACGGGGGTAGGGGAGCAGTACGTC. Its protein is CAISTGVGEQYV.

The chain recombines TRBV3-1 with TRBJ2-7, with 10 positions matching TRBD2. The trim removed 3 bases at V and 4 bases at J, leaving 3 bases unmatched. Germline V gene data show CDR1 as LGHDT and CDR2 as YNNKEL (reference sequence). The CDR3 contains 14 residues. The CDR3: CASSQIAGGYEQYF. The DNA of the CDR3 is TGTGCCAGCAGCCAGATAGCGGGAGGATACGAGCAGTACTTC.

This clonotype was found many times. The rearrangement joins TRBV7-3 to TRBJ2-3, with D uncertain. This CDR3 region has 17 residues. Germline CDR1 SGHTA, CDR2 FQGTGA. V gave up 1 base and J gave up 3 bases, with 17 bases separating them. The CDR3, as DNA: TGTGCCAGCAGCTTAAGTCCTAGGGCGAGTCGAACAGATACGCAGTATTTT. Protein product: CASSLSPRASRTDTQYF.

At least ten counts were recorded for this clonotype. The rearrangement uses TRBV20-1 and TRBJ2-7; 12 positions agree with TRBD2. Per germline, CDR1 DFQATT and CDR2 SNEGSKA (reference sequence). Germline trimming cut 2 bases from V and 3 bases from J; bases unmatched to any gene: 5. The CDR3 has 15 amino acids. CDR3 residues: CSARRLAGGHYEQYV. DNA of the CDR3: TGCAGTGCTAGACGTCTAGCGGGGGGGCACTACGAGCAGTACGTC.

The sample holds many counts of this clonotype. V gene TRBV23-1 combines with J gene TRBJ2-7; no definite D call. TRBV23-1 is designated an ORF whose function remains uncertain. Trimming cost V 8 bases and J 6 bases, with 11 bases left between them. This CDR3 comprises 11 residues. This CDR3 is CASEYWGEQYV. The CDR3, as DNA: TGCGCCAGCGAGTACTGGGGCGAGCAGTACGTC.

The chain uses TRBV5-6 and TRBJ2-1; D possibly corresponds to TRBD2 (6 bases). The V end was cut by 0 bases, the J end by 13 bases, with 11 bases between. The CDR3 consists of 12 residues. CDR1 SGHDT and CDR2 YYEEEE come from the germline V gene. The CDR3 sequence: CASSLELAFQFF. The CDR3 nucleotides are TGTGCCAGCAGCTTGGAACTAGCTTTTCAGTTCTTC.

This chain joins TRBV6-5 and TRBJ1-5; perhaps TRBD1 as D (6 bases). Germline-derived CDR1 and CDR2 are MNHEY and SVGAGI. This CDR3 contains 14 residues. V lost 6 bases and J 2 bases, leaving 11 bases between the germline ends. The CDR3 sequence is CASRLGGGNQPQHF. The CDR3 DNA sequence: TGTGCCAGCAGGTTAGGGGGAGGCAATCAGCCCCAGCATTTT.

This sequence joins TRBV6-6 and TRBJ2-7; TRBD1 aligns across 7 bases. Germline V gene lookup returns CDR1 MNHNY and CDR2 SVGAGI (reference sequence). This CDR3 has 12 residues. The ends lost 6 bases at V and 4 bases at J; junction bases unmatched: 3. This CDR3 is CASRRGHYEQYF. In nucleotides, the CDR3 is TGTGCCAGCAGGAGGGGGCATTACGAGCAGTACTTC.

The V call is TRBV7-7, the J call TRBJ2-5; the D call may be TRBD1 or TRBD2 (5 bases each). V was shortened by 4 bases and J by 5 bases, with 14 bases between the two germline ends. The CDR3 spans 14 residues. Germline CDR1 reads SSHAT; CDR2 reads FNYEAQ (reference sequence). The CDR3: CASSSRVWGETQYF. The CDR3 DNA reads as TGTGCCAGCAGCTCCCGGGTGTGGGGGGAGACCCAGTACTTC.

This clonotype was seen a handful of times. The chain joins TRBV28 to TRBJ2-1, with TRBD1 matching over 8 bases. The CDR3 sequence is 16 residues long. With V trimmed by 8 bases and J by 5 bases, 14 bases remained unmatched. CDR1 is MDHEN and CDR2 is SYDVKM in the germline V gene. The CDR3 sequence is CASRGTGPFLNNEQFF. The CDR3 DNA is TGTGCCAGCCGCGGGACAGGCCCCTTCTTAAACAATGAGCAGTTCTTC. The full variable domain, in which reference TRBV28 and TRBJ2-1 provide the parts outside the CDR3, is DVKVTQSSRYLVKRTGEKVFLECVQDMDHENMFWYRQDPGLGLRLIYFSYDVKMKEKGDIPEGYSVSREKKERFSLILESASTNQTSMYLCASRGTGPFLNNEQFFGPGTRLTVL.

The gene calls are TRBV29-1 and TRBJ1-4, with D possibly being TRBD1 (6 bases). V dropped 6 bases and J dropped 7 bases, with 15 bases sitting between them. Germline V lookup: CDR1 SQVTM, CDR2 ANQGSEA. This CDR3 has 13 amino acids. The CDR3 protein is CSVQGGRVEKLFF. Written as DNA, the CDR3 is TGCAGCGTCCAAGGGGGTAGGGTTGAAAAACTGTTTTTT.

The chain uses TRBV15 and TRBJ2-7; D not resolved. The CDR3 has 14 amino acids. V gave up 2 bases and J gave up 5 bases, with 13 bases separating them. Germline values: CDR1 LNHNV, CDR2 YYDKDF (reference sequence). The CDR3 spells CATSRFIDSHEQYF. The CDR3 DNA reads TGTGCCACCAGCAGATTTATTGACTCGCACGAGCAGTACTTC.

The sample holds a few counts of this clonotype. The rearrangement links TRBV12-3 or TRBV12-4 to TRBJ1-1; a possible D gene is TRBD1 (6 bases). The V end was cut by 7 bases, the J end by 4 bases, with 13 bases between. The CDR3 is 13 amino acids. CDR3 sequence (DNA): TGTGCCAGCAAAGACGGAGGGGGCACTGAAGCTTTCTTT. It yields the protein CASKDGGGTEAFF.

This clonotype was counted between two and nine times. One end of the junction varies from germline; a read error may be responsible. The V call is TRBV9, the J call TRBJ2-5, with 12 positions matching TRBD2. This CDR3 has 14 residues. CDR1 and CDR2 from the germline V gene are SGDLS and YYNGEE. The CDR3 region is CASSVGSSGGEWNF. DNA for the CDR3: TGTGCCAGCAGCGTAGGATCTAGCGGGGGGGAGTGGAACTTC.

V gene TRBV4-3 combines with J gene TRBJ2-2; perhaps TRBD2 as D (5 bases). The germline CDR1 and CDR2 sequences are LGHNA and YSLEER. The ends were cut back, 0 bases at V and 3 bases at J, with 11 bases in the middle. CDR3 size: 16 residues. The CDR3 region has the DNA TGCGCCAGCAGCCAAGATCACAGAGGGTACACCGGGGAGCTGTTTTTT. Protein product: CASSQDHRGYTGELFF.

This clonotype appeared a few times. The rearrangement uses TRBV4-2 and TRBJ2-3; 8 nucleotides align to TRBD1. CDR3 size: 19 residues. The junction had 20 bases not matched to a gene; V was cut back by 4 bases and J by 5 bases. Germline assignment: CDR1 LGHNA and CDR2 YNFKEQ. CDR3 sequence (DNA): TGTGCCAGCAGCCCCGGGGATGTCGACAGGGGAGGCCCCATAGATACGCAGTATTTT. Translation gives CASSPGDVDRGGPIDTQYF.

The V call is TRBV6-2 or TRBV6-3, the J call TRBJ2-3; 10 nucleotides line up with TRBD2. CDR3 length: 17 amino acids. V was pared by 3 bases and J by 0 bases, with 6 bases of the junction left unmatched. In germline, CDR1 is MNHEY, CDR2 SVGEGT. In nucleotides, the CDR3 is TGTGCCAGCAGTTATTTGCTAGCGGGGGCTAGCACAGATACGCAGTATTTT. It encodes CASSYLLAGASTDTQYF.

This clonotype was seen only a few times. CDR3 region: CASSSRTVAGQPQHF. The CDR3 DNA sequence: TGTGCCAGCAGTTCCCGGACAGTCGCCGGTCAGCCCCAGCATTTT. The chain is built from TRBV27 and TRBJ1-5, with D possibly TRBD1 on 6 matching bases. CDR3 size: 15 residues. V lost 4 bases and J 6 bases, leaving 16 bases between the germline ends. The V gene's germline CDR1 is MNHEY and CDR2 SMNVEV (reference sequence).

This sequence joins TRBV3-1 and TRBJ2-7, with 9 bases identical to TRBD1. The ends lost 5 bases at V and 5 bases at J; junction bases unmatched: 4. The CDR3 extends over 13 amino acids. Looked up from germline, CDR1 is LGHDT and CDR2 is YNNKEL (reference sequence). CDR3 protein: CASSGDRANEQYV. In DNA, the CDR3 is TGTGCCAGCAGCGGGGACAGGGCTAACGAGCAGTACGTC.

This clonotype occurred a few times. The genes are TRBV7-6 and TRBJ2-7, with 12 positions matching TRBD2. The CDR3 extends over 16 amino acids. The V and J ends lost 5 bases and 6 bases, in that order; junction bases with no gene match: 11. Germline loops: CDR1 SGHVS, CDR2 FNYEAQ. CDR3 sequence: CASSPSGGVLRGEQYF. Here the CDR3 DNA reads TGTGCCAGCAGCCCTAGCGGGGGGGTCCTCCGCGGCGAGCAGTACTTC.

This clonotype appeared a few times. The gene calls are TRBV6-2 or TRBV6-3 and TRBJ1-1; D unresolved. V lost 0 bases and J lost 1, with 12 bases in between. This CDR3 contains 16 residues. Germline-derived CDR1 and CDR2 are MNHEY and SVGEGT. The CDR3 DNA reads TGTGCCAGCAGTTACTCGATTTCAGGCAAGAACACTGAAGCTTTCTTT. Translation gives CASSYSISGKNTEAFF.

There are a few counts of this clonotype. This chain connects TRBV7-8 to TRBJ1-1; 7 bases map to TRBD1. The trim removed 5 bases at V and 0 bases at J, leaving 6 bases unmatched. The germline CDR1 and CDR2 sequences are SGHVS and FQNEAQ. CDR3 length: 15 amino acids. The CDR3 protein is CASSPRQGMNTEAFF. Here the CDR3 DNA reads TGTGCCAGCAGCCCCCGACAGGGTATGAACACTGAAGCTTTCTTT.